This T cell receptor (beta chain) comes out of a study of blood T cell repertoires in COVID-19. As for the study in general: Material from acute and convalescent COVID-19 was sourced from the United States, Italy and Spain.

The CDR3 has 14 residues. Germline values: CDR1 MDHEN, CDR2 SYDVKM. Trimming pared 8 bases from V and 8 bases from J, leaving 18 bases between. Either two negative PCRs, clearance, or symptom resolution qualified Cohort 3 donors as recovered. Repertoires were generated with immunoSEQ multiplex PCR, while TCRdb's copy carries only in-frame clones and drops some. The repertoire holds about 300,000 clones, roughly 86% seen once, with around 2.4% in the top ten. The TCR was taken from a woman aged 18-29 years who had recovered from COVID-19. Sequencing was performed on PBMCs or T cells enriched from blood (not recorded which). This sequence joins TRBV28 and TRBJ1-4; no clear D. The CDR3 here is CASAAEEGSEKLFF. The CDR3 bases are TGTGCCAGCGCCGCAGAGGAGGGAAGCGAAAAACTGTTTTTT.